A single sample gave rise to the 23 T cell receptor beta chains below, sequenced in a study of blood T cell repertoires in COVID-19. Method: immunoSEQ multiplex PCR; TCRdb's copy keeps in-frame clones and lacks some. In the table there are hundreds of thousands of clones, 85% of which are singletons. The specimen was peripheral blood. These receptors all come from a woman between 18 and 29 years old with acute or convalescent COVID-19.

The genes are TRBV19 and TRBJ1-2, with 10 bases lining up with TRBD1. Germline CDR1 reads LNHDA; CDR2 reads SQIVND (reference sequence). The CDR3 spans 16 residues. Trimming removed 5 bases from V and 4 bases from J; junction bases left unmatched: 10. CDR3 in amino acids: CASSAPGTGAIYGYTF. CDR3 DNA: TGTGCCAGTAGTGCCCCCGGGACAGGGGCAATCTATGGCTACACCTTC.

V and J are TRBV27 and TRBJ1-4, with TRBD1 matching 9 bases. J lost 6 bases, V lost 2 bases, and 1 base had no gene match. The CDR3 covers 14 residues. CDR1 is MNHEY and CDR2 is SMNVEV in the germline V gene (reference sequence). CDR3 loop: CASSLGQGYEKLFF. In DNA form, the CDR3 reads TGTGCCAGCAGTTTAGGACAGGGGTATGAAAAACTGTTTTTT.

The CDR3 sequence is CASSVTLGSSYNEQFF. CDR3 DNA sequence: TGCGCCAGCAGCGTCACACTAGGTAGCTCCTACAATGAGCAGTTCTTC. The J gene is TRBJ2-1, the V gene TRBV5-1; the D gene is possibly TRBD2 (5 bases). The CDR3 loop spans 16 amino acids. The germline V gene encodes CDR1 SGHRS and CDR2 YFSETQ. V was trimmed by 4 bases and J by 0 bases, leaving 14 bases between them. Complete variable domain (other parts from reference TRBV5-1 and TRBJ2-1): KAGVTQTPRYLIKTRGQQVTLSCSPISGHRSVSWYQQTPGQGLQFLFEYFSETQRNKGNFPGRFSGRQFSNSRSEMNVSTLELGDSALYLCASSVTLGSSYNEQFFGPGTRLTVL.

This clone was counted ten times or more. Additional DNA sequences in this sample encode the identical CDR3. The CDR3 region is CASSYSGAYEQYF. The CDR3 DNA follows: TGTGCCAGCAGTTACTCGGGGGCTTACGAGCAGTACTTC. The chain joins TRBV6-2 or TRBV6-3 to TRBJ2-7, with D maybe TRBD1 (6 bases). The germline CDR1 and CDR2 sequences are MNHEY and SVGEGT. This CDR3 contains 13 residues. The V and J ends lost 0 bases and 4 bases respectively, with 7 bases between them.

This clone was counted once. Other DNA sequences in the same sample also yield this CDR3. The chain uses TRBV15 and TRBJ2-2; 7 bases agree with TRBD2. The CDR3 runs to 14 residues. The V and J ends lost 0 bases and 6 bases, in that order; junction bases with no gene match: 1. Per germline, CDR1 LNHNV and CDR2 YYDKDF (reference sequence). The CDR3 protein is CATSRDRGAGELFF. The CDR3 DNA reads TGTGCCACCAGCAGAGATCGGGGGGCCGGGGAGCTGTTTTTT. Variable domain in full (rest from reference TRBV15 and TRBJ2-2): DAMVIQNPRYQVTQFGKPVTLSCSQTLNHNVMYWYQQKSSQAPKLLFHYYDKDFNNEADTPDNFQSRRPNTSFCFLDIRSPGLGDTAMYLCATSRDRGAGELFFGEGSRLTVL.

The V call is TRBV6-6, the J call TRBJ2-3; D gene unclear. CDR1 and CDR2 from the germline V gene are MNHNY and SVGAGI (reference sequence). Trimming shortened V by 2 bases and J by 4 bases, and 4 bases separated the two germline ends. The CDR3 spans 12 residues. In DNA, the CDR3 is TGTGCCAGCAGTTACGTCGCAGATACGCAGTATTTT. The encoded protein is CASSYVADTQYF.

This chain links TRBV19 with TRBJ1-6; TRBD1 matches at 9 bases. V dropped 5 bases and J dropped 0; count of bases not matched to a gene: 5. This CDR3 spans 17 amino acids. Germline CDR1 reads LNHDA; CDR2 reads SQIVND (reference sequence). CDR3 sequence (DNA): TGTGCCAGTAGTCTCGGGACAGGGAGCTCCTATAATTCACCCCTCCACTTT. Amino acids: CASSLGTGSSYNSPLHF.

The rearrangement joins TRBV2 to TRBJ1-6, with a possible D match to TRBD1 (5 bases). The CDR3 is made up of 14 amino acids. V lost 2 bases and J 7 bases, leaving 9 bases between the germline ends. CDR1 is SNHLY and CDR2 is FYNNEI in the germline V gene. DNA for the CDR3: TGTGCCAGCAGTGAAAGGGGTGGGAATTCACCCCTCCACTTT. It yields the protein CASSERGGNSPLHF.

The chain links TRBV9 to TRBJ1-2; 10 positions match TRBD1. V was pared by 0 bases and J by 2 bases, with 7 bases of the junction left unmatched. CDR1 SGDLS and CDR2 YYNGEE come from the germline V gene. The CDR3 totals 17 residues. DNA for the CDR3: TGTGCCAGCAGCGTAGCCCTAGACAGGGGGCCAAACTATGGCTACACCTTC. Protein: CASSVALDRGPNYGYTF.

DNA of the CDR3: TGTGCCAGCAGTGCCGGGACAGGGGGGTTATCTGAAGCTTTCTTT. Amino acids: CASSAGTGGLSEAFF. V usage is TRBV6-4 and J usage is TRBJ1-1; 11 bases are a match to TRBD1. V lost 4 bases and J lost 6; bases outside the gene matches: 7. This CDR3 has 15 residues. CDR1 is MRHNA, CDR2 SNTAGT, per germline.

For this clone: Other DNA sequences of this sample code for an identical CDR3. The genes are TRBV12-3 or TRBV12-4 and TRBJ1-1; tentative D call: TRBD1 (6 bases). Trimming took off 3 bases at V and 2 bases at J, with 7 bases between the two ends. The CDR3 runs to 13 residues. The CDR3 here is CASSLGQNTEAFF. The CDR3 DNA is TGTGCCAGCAGTTTGGGACAAAACACTGAAGCTTTCTTT.

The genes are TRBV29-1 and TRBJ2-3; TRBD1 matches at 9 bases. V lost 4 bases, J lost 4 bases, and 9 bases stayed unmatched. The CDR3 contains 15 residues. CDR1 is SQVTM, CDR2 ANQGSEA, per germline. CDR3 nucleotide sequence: TGCAGCGTTGTGACCGGGACAGGGCAGGCAGATACGCAGTATTTT. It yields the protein CSVVTGTGQADTQYF.

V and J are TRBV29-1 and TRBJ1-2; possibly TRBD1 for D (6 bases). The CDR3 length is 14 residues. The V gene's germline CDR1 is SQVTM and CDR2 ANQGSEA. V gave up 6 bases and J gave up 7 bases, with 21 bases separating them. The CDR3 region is CSVPPGPQGSGYTF. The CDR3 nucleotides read TGCAGCGTCCCCCCCGGACCCCAGGGGAGTGGCTACACCTTC.

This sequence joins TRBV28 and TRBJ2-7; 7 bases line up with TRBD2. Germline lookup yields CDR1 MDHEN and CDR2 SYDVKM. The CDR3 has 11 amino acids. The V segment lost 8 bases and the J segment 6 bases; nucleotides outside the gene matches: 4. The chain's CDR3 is CASGTGGEQYF. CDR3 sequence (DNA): TGTGCCAGCGGGACGGGGGGCGAGCAGTACTTC. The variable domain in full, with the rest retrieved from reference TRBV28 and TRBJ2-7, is DVKVTQSSRYLVKRTGEKVFLECVQDMDHENMFWYRQDPGLGLRLIYFSYDVKMKEKGDIPEGYSVSREKKERFSLILESASTNQTSMYLCASGTGGEQYFGPGTRLTVT.

In nucleotides, the CDR3 is TGTGCCAGTAGCCGCGGTCGGGGAGCTAATGAAAAACTGTTTTTT. As protein: CASSRGRGANEKLFF. The genes are TRBV19 and TRBJ1-4; D gene ambiguous. CDR1 and CDR2 from the germline V gene are LNHDA and SQIVND (reference sequence). The CDR3 is 15 residues long. V shed 6 bases and J shed 3 bases, with 14 bases lying between them.

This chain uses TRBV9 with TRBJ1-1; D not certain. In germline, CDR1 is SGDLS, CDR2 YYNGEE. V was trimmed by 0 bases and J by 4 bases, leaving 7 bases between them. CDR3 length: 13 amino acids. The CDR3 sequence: CASSVGAITEAFF. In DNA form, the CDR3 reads TGTGCCAGCAGCGTAGGGGCTATCACTGAAGCTTTCTTT.

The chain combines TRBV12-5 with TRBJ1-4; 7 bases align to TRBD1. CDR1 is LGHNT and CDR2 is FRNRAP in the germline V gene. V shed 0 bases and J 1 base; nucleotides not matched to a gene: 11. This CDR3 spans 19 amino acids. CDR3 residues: CASGLVGRGIGVTNEKLFF. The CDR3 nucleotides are TGTGCTAGTGGTTTGGTAGGCAGGGGGATTGGGGTAACTAATGAAAAACTGTTTTTT.

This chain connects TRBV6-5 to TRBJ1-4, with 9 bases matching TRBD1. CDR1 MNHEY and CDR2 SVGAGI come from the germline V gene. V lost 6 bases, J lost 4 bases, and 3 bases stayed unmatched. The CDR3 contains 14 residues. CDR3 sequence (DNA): TGTGCCAGCAGCGAGGGACAGGGTAATGAAAAACTGTTTTTT. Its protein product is CASSEGQGNEKLFF.

The CDR3 region is CASSVGARNYEQYF. CDR3 nucleotide sequence: TGTGCCAGCAGCGTAGGGGCTCGAAACTACGAGCAGTACTTC. The rearrangement uses TRBV9 and TRBJ2-7; D is ambiguous. The CDR3 consists of 14 residues. In germline, CDR1 is SGDLS, CDR2 YYNGEE. V was pared by 0 bases and J by 3 bases, with 10 bases between. The whole variable domain, remainder taken from reference TRBV9 and TRBJ2-7, is DSGVTQTPKHLITATGQRVTLRCSPRSGDLSVYWYQQSLDQGLQFLIQYYNGEERAKGNILERFSAQQFPDLHSELNLSSLELGDSALYFCASSVGARNYEQYFGPGTRLTVT.

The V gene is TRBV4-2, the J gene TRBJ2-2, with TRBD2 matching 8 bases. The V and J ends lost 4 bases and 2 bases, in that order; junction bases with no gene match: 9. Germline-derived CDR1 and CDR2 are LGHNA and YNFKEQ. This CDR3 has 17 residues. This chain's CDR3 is CASSRKPGLDNTGELFF. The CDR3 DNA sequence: TGTGCCAGCAGCCGCAAACCGGGACTAGACAACACCGGGGAGCTGTTTTTT.

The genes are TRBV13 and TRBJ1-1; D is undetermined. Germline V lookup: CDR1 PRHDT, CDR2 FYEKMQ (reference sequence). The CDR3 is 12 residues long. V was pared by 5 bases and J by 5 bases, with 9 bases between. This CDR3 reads CASSPRRTEAFF. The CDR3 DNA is TGTGCCAGCAGCCCCCGGAGAACTGAAGCTTTCTTT.

The CDR3 DNA follows: TGTGCCAGCAGTGTTACAGGATTGGAAAAACTGTTTTTT. Protein sequence: CASSVTGLEKLFF. This sequence joins TRBV5-5 and TRBJ1-4; tentatively, D is TRBD1 (5 bases). Germline V gene data show CDR1 as SGHKS and CDR2 as YYEKEE (reference sequence). The CDR3 length is 13 residues. Deletions cut 5 bases from V and 8 bases from J, with 13 bases between.

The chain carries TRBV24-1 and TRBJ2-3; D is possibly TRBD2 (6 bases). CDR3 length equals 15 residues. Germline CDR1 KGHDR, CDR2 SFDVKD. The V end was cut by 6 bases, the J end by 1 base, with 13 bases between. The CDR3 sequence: CATSPGGDGTDTQYF. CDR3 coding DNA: TGTGCCACCAGTCCTGGAGGGGATGGCACAGATACGCAGTATTTT.